This is a list of T cell receptor beta chains from one sample in a study of OX40 agonist ivuxolimab in advanced cancers. Some clones are missing from TCRdb's copy, which holds only in-frame ones; the method was immunoSEQ multiplex PCR. The table lists about 83,000 clones, approximately 85% of them singletons. Sequences were derived from CD4+ or CD8+ T cells sorted from blood, sampled in a trial of the OX40 agonist ivuxolimab. These receptors were collected from an adult with an advanced solid tumor such as melanoma, head and neck, liver or kidney cancer. Both conserved end residues are part of each CDR3. Fields, in order: CDR3 protein, CDR3 DNA, D gene, J gene, V gene, clone size. The D gene is left open where the match is weak. The size field is filled for only some rows; it gives once, few, many or a size class.

CDR3aa: CASSLQGVQDEQYF; CDR3nt: TGTGCCAGCAGCTTACAGGGCGTTCAAGACGAGCAGTACTTC; d_gene: .; j_gene: TRBJ2-7; v_gene: TRBV4-2; abundance: .
CDR3aa: CASSLPRDAVRAGELFF; CDR3nt: TGTGCCAGCAGCTTACCAAGGGACGCCGTTCGCGCCGGGGAGCTGTTTTTT; d_gene: .; j_gene: TRBJ2-2; v_gene: TRBV7-9; abundance: .
CDR3aa: CASSEGGHEQYF; CDR3nt: TGTGCCAGCAGTGAGGGCGGACACGAGCAGTACTTC; d_gene: .; j_gene: TRBJ2-7; v_gene: TRBV2; abundance: .
CDR3aa: CASSVSGGAGTDTQYF; CDR3nt: TGTGCCAGCAGCGTTAGCGGGGGGGCAGGCACAGATACGCAGTATTTT; d_gene: TRBD2; j_gene: TRBJ2-3; v_gene: TRBV9; abundance: .
CDR3aa: CASSDRGQETQYF; CDR3nt: TGTGCCAGCAGCGATCGGGGCCAAGAGACCCAGTACTTC; d_gene: .; j_gene: TRBJ2-5; v_gene: TRBV4-2; abundance: once
CDR3aa: CASSGQGLATEAFF; CDR3nt: TGTGCCAGCAGCGGACAGGGGTTGGCCACTGAAGCTTTCTTT; d_gene: TRBD1; j_gene: TRBJ1-1; v_gene: TRBV11-2; abundance: .
CDR3aa: CASSSRTDTEAFF; CDR3nt: TGTGCCAGCAGCTCACGGACAGACACTGAAGCTTTCTTT; d_gene: .; j_gene: TRBJ1-1; v_gene: TRBV7-2; abundance: once
CDR3aa: CASSPGPQGAETQYF; CDR3nt: TGTGCCAGCAGCCCAGGGCCCCAGGGCGCCGAGACCCAGTACTTC; d_gene: .; j_gene: TRBJ2-5; v_gene: TRBV9; abundance: .
CDR3aa: CASSYGPGTTSYEQYF; CDR3nt: TGTGCCAGCAGTTACGGTCCGGGCACGACTTCCTACGAGCAGTACTTC; d_gene: .; j_gene: TRBJ2-7; v_gene: TRBV6-5; abundance: .
CDR3aa: CASSPGRGAQHF; CDR3nt: TGTGCCAGCAGCCCAGGGAGGGGTGCCCAGCATTTT; d_gene: .; j_gene: TRBJ1-5; v_gene: TRBV7-6; abundance: .
CDR3aa: CAWTPPREGLGQPQHF; CDR3nt: TGTGCCTGGACCCCCCCCAGGGAGGGCTTAGGTCAGCCCCAGCATTTT; d_gene: .; j_gene: TRBJ1-5; v_gene: TRBV30; abundance: .
CDR3aa: CASSQEGQLAGGPSGANVLTF; CDR3nt: TGCGCCAGCAGCCAAGAGGGGCAACTAGCGGGGGGGCCTTCTGGGGCCAACGTCCTGACTTTC; d_gene: TRBD2; j_gene: TRBJ2-6; v_gene: TRBV4-3; abundance: .
CDR3aa: CASSETFSGGAVGELFF; CDR3nt: TGTGCCAGCAGTGAAACCTTTAGCGGGGGGGCGGTCGGGGAGCTGTTTTTT; d_gene: TRBD2; j_gene: TRBJ2-2; v_gene: TRBV6-1; abundance: .
CDR3aa: CASSYVYRTDGGTQYF; CDR3nt: TGTGCCAGCAGCTACGTCTATAGGACGGACGGTGGGACCCAGTACTTC; d_gene: .; j_gene: TRBJ2-5; v_gene: TRBV7-6; abundance: once
CDR3aa: CASSLGPGPYGYTF; CDR3nt: TGTGCCAGCAGCTTAGGTCCGGGGCCTTATGGCTACACCTTC; d_gene: .; j_gene: TRBJ1-2; v_gene: TRBV7-2; abundance: .
CDR3aa: CAISLGGAVNTEAFF; CDR3nt: TGTGCCATCAGTTTAGGGGGGGCGGTGAACACTGAAGCTTTCTTT; d_gene: .; j_gene: TRBJ1-1; v_gene: TRBV10-3; abundance: few
CDR3aa: CASSHPGLAGMFF; CDR3nt: TGTGCCAGCAGTCACCCGGGACTAGCGGGGATGTTCTTC; d_gene: TRBD2; j_gene: TRBJ2-1; v_gene: TRBV6-6; abundance: .
CDR3aa: CASSPLPGHEQYF; CDR3nt: TGTGCCAGCAGTCCCCTCCCGGGCCACGAGCAGTACTTC; d_gene: .; j_gene: TRBJ2-7; v_gene: TRBV6-6; abundance: .
CDR3aa: CASSPEQRGEQFF; CDR3nt: TGTGCCAGCTCACCCGAACAGCGAGGTGAGCAGTTCTTC; d_gene: .; j_gene: TRBJ2-1; v_gene: TRBV18; abundance: .
CDR3aa: CASSYPRGGGEQYF; CDR3nt: TGTGCCAGCAGTTACCCGCGGGGGGGCGGCGAGCAGTACTTC; d_gene: TRBD2; j_gene: TRBJ2-7; v_gene: TRBV6-5; abundance: .
CDR3aa: CASKGAGTDTQYF; CDR3nt: TGTGCCAGCAAAGGCGCCGGCACAGATACGCAGTATTTT; d_gene: .; j_gene: TRBJ2-3; v_gene: TRBV2; abundance: .
CDR3aa: CASSQDEGQPQHF; CDR3nt: TGCGCCAGCAGCCAAGATGAGGGGCAGCCCCAGCATTTT; d_gene: .; j_gene: TRBJ1-5; v_gene: TRBV4-3; abundance: .
CDR3aa: CASRLNREGGSGELFF; CDR3nt: TGTGCCAGCAGATTAAACAGAGAGGGTGGTTCCGGGGAGCTGTTTTTT; d_gene: .; j_gene: TRBJ2-2; v_gene: TRBV2; abundance: .
CDR3aa: CASSPERLAGGAGEQFF; CDR3nt: TGTGCCAGCAGCCCAGAAAGGCTAGCGGGGGGCGCGGGGGAGCAGTTCTTC; d_gene: TRBD2; j_gene: TRBJ2-1; v_gene: TRBV7-2; abundance: .
CDR3aa: CASNLRWTGVYNEQFF; CDR3nt: TGTGCCAGCAACCTGCGATGGACAGGGGTTTACAATGAGCAGTTCTTC; d_gene: TRBD1; j_gene: TRBJ2-1; v_gene: TRBV5-6; abundance: .
CDR3aa: CASSYRAWDTEAFF; CDR3nt: TGTGCCAGCAGCTACAGGGCATGGGACACTGAAGCTTTCTTT; d_gene: .; j_gene: TRBJ1-1; v_gene: TRBV7-9; abundance: .
CDR3aa: CASSMAGSGGYTF; CDR3nt: TGTGCCAGCAGCATGGCCGGATCGGGGGGCTACACTTTC; d_gene: .; j_gene: TRBJ1-2; v_gene: TRBV6-5; abundance: .
CDR3aa: CASSLYPPGGGAPDTQYF; CDR3nt: TGTGCCAGCAGCTTATACCCGCCTGGCGGGGGGGCCCCAGATACGCAGTATTTT; d_gene: TRBD2; j_gene: TRBJ2-3; v_gene: TRBV7-2; abundance: .
CDR3aa: CASISGWQGGNTEAFF; CDR3nt: TGTGCCAGCATTTCGGGTTGGCAGGGGGGAAACACTGAAGCTTTCTTT; d_gene: TRBD1; j_gene: TRBJ1-1; v_gene: TRBV2; abundance: few
CDR3aa: CASSSKGARPGELFF; CDR3nt: TGTGCCAGCAGCTCAAAGGGGGCCCGGCCCGGGGAGCTGTTTTTT; d_gene: TRBD1; j_gene: TRBJ2-2; v_gene: TRBV6-5; abundance: once
CDR3aa: CSVTGGLYYGYTF; CDR3nt: TGCAGCGTGACAGGGGGACTCTACTATGGCTACACCTTC; d_gene: TRBD1; j_gene: TRBJ1-2; v_gene: TRBV29-1; abundance: few
CDR3aa: CASSLAGENTEAFF; CDR3nt: TGTGCCAGCAGCTTAGCGGGGGAAAACACTGAAGCTTTCTTT; d_gene: .; j_gene: TRBJ1-1; v_gene: TRBV7-9; abundance: .